The next 11 T cell receptor beta chains were all read from a single sample in a study of cytomegalovirus exposure and HLA in healthy donors. With 60 Vbeta and 13 Jbeta primers, the PCR was carried out. This table comes from immunoSEQ multiplex PCR, and its TCRdb copy is limited to in-frame clones, with some not included. The table lists about 160,000 clones, 70% to 85% of them singletons. Sequencing was performed on PBMCs. The receptors were sampled from a man between 45 and 60 years old in good health and CMV-seropositive.

V is TRBV7-8 and J is TRBJ2-7, with 7 positions matching TRBD1. Germline V gene sequence: CDR1 SGHVS, CDR2 FQNEAQ. The CDR3 length is 15 residues. V was clipped by 5 bases and J by 4 bases; unmatched bases: 11. Here the CDR3 reads CASSPKTGLSYEQYF. For the CDR3, the DNA is TGTGCCAGCAGCCCCAAGACAGGGCTGTCATACGAGCAGTACTTC.

V gene TRBV6-5 combines with J gene TRBJ2-1; TRBD1 agrees at 7 bases. V gave up 4 bases and J gave up 3 bases; unmatched junction bases: 9. Germline CDR1 reads MNHEY; CDR2 reads SVGAGI. This CDR3 is built from 16 residues. In DNA, the CDR3 is TGTGCCAGCAGTTTCCCGACAGGGAGAGGCTACAATGAGCAGTTCTTC. Protein: CASSFPTGRGYNEQFF.

V gene TRBV9 combines with J gene TRBJ2-1; TRBD2 aligns across 8 bases. Germline V gene lookup returns CDR1 SGDLS and CDR2 YYNGEE. This CDR3 is 15 amino acids long. V shed 0 bases, J shed 2 bases, and the junction held 1 base outside the gene matches. CDR3 protein: CASSVVSGAYNEQFF. The CDR3 DNA sequence: TGTGCCAGCAGCGTAGTTAGCGGGGCCTACAATGAGCAGTTCTTC.

V and J are TRBV6-1 and TRBJ2-7, with D unclear. Germline lookup yields CDR1 MNHNS and CDR2 SASEGT. This CDR3 region has 14 residues. V was cut by 1 base and J by 0 bases, with 7 bases left in between. The DNA of the CDR3 is TGTGCCAGCAGTGAAGATCCGAGCTCCTACGAGCAGTACTTC. Translated: CASSEDPSSYEQYF.

The V call is TRBV9, the J call TRBJ1-2, with D unresolved. Trimming took off 4 bases at V and 0 bases at J, with 13 bases between the two ends. Germline CDR1 is SGDLS and CDR2 is YYNGEE. The CDR3 extends over 15 amino acids. CDR3 in amino acids: CASSPLSGTNYGYTF. The CDR3 coding sequence is TGTGCCAGCAGCCCGCTTTCCGGGACTAACTATGGCTACACCTTC.

The V gene is TRBV4-2, the J gene TRBJ2-5; 7 nucleotides line up with TRBD2. Germline V lookup: CDR1 LGHNA, CDR2 YNFKEQ. V lost 1 base, J lost 5 bases, and 10 bases stayed unmatched. CDR3 length: 16 residues. CDR3 region: CASSQGGTAGVETQYF. The DNA of the CDR3 is TGTGCCAGCAGCCAAGGAGGGACTGCGGGGGTGGAGACCCAGTACTTC.

V gene TRBV6-5 combines with J gene TRBJ2-4; maybe TRBD2 (5 bases). V gave up 0 bases and J gave up 8 bases, with 14 bases separating them. Looked up from germline, CDR1 is MNHEY and CDR2 is SVGAGI. There are 15 residues in the CDR3. In DNA, the CDR3 is TGTGCCAGCAGTTACTCGGCGGGCTGGCAACACATTCAGTACTTC. This codes for CASSYSAGWQHIQYF.

This clone was counted a single time. The chain couples TRBV27 to TRBJ2-7; possible D gene TRBD1, 7 bases. Trimming removed 2 bases from V and 4 bases from J, with 15 bases in between. Germline-derived CDR1 and CDR2 are MNHEY and SMNVEV (reference sequence). The CDR3 extends over 15 amino acids. This chain's CDR3 is CASSLRVEGAYEQYF. CDR3 coding DNA: TGTGCCAGCAGTTTACGAGTGGAGGGGGCTTACGAGCAGTACTTC.

This chain joins TRBV4-3 and TRBJ1-2, with 7 positions matching TRBD1. CDR3 length: 16 amino acids. Trimming at V came to 0 bases and at J to 0 bases, leaving 4 bases not matched to a gene. CDR1 and CDR2 (germline): LGHNA, YSLEER. The CDR3 DNA reads as TGCGCCAGCAGCCAAGATGCAGGGGGACCTAACTATGGCTACACCTTC. Translated: CASSQDAGGPNYGYTF.

The chain is built from TRBV7-9 and TRBJ1-3; TRBD1 matches 9 bases. V trimming: 0 bases; J trimming: 6 bases; junction bases outside the gene matches: 3. This CDR3 spans 15 amino acids. Germline CDR1 and CDR2: SEHNR and FQNEAQ (reference sequence). The CDR3 DNA is TGTGCCAGCAGCTTAGCGGGGACAGGGCCAAACACCATATATTTT. The encoded protein is CASSLAGTGPNTIYF.

This clone has a handful of counts. The chain couples TRBV4-3 to TRBJ2-7; 12 bases line up with TRBD1. The ends lost 3 bases at V and 3 bases at J; junction bases unmatched: 3. Germline V gene data show CDR1 as LGHNA and CDR2 as YSLEER. CDR3 length: 15 residues. DNA of the CDR3: TGCGCCAGCAGCCAGGGACAGGGGGCTTTCTACGAGCAGTACTTC. It is translated as CASSQGQGAFYEQYF.